This TCR beta chain was sequenced for a study of CD8 T cells in ankylosing spondylitis. The CDR3 is 15 residues long. The J segment lost 6 bases and the V segment lost 6 bases, leaving 14 bases of the junction unmatched. Germline values: CDR1 SQVTM, CDR2 ANQGSEA. This clonotype has at least ten counts. Its antigen is not identified. As the method for making TCR beta libraries, quantitative 5'-RACE with molecular barcodes was used. In TCRdb, the 5' RACE reads were re-called with MiXCR into one record per CDR3 protein. Seen here are almost 45,000 distinct CDR3 sequences, roughly 9.6% observed once, and the top ten hold more than 1.3%. Whole-study findings and limits: A motif of 7 to 9 highly homologous TCR beta variants was seen as apparently characteristic of ankylosing spondylitis blood. Clones linked to disease, bearing a CD8+ phenotype, were relatively rare in peripheral blood. Clones tied to disease were said to be significantly enriched in matched ankylosing spondylitis synovial fluid.

The TCR sequence derives from a male donor with ankylosing spondylitis or in good health (not recorded which). The chain is built from TRBV29-1 and TRBJ1-1; TRBD1 matches at 9 bases. The sample was blood, either unsorted or a sorted T cell fraction (not recorded which). CDR3 sequence (DNA): TGCAGCGTGCGAGATCCACGGACAGGGGATGCTGAAGCTTTCTTT. This gives the protein CSVRDPRTGDAEAFF.